This entry describes one T cell receptor (beta chain). CDR1 and CDR2 from the germline V gene are LNHDA and SQIVND (reference sequence). The CDR3 totals 14 residues. The sample belongs to a study of T cells in localized non-small cell lung cancer. The repertoire was sequenced with immunoSEQ multiplex PCR; TCRdb's copy has only in-frame clones and lacks some. The sample consists of 23,000 or so clones, 84% of them appearing once. The chain combines TRBV19 with TRBJ2-3; D ambiguous. The receptor was derived from a man between 40 and 70 years old with stage II lung adenocarcinoma. The specimen was PBMCs, collected before any cancer treatment. CDR3 nucleotide sequence: TGTGCTACATCCCAGGCTCCCAGAGGAGATACGCAGTATTTT. It codes for CATSQAPRGDTQYF.